This T cell receptor (beta chain) derives from a study of blood T cells in healthy people across ages. A second PCR, run for about 7 to 11 cycles, used a sample-barcoded 5' primer plus a J-beta primer mix. TCRdb recomputed calls from the 5' RACE reads with MiXCR, one row per CDR3 protein. This sample has some 560,000 distinct CDR3 sequences; roughly a quarter occur once, and the top ten carry approximately 3.6%. The sample holds many counts of this clonotype. Its antigen is not identified. Study-level results: The recorded TCR beta diversity per million T cells decreased in a roughly linear manner with age. Conclusively comparing naive with antigen-experienced cells was impossible with unsorted PBMCs.

Germline CDR1 is SGHTA and CDR2 is FQGNSA. The CDR3 covers 16 residues. V shed 4 bases and J shed 4 bases, with 14 bases lying between them. This sample also belongs to another study, concerning T cells of mothers and their children.

This sequence was found in a boy between 2 and 15 years old in good health. This rearrangement joins TRBV7-2 to TRBJ1-6; no reliable D call. Sequencing input: blood. The CDR3 DNA follows: TGTGCCAGCAGCTCACGGGAAGGCCCTTATAATTCACCCCTCCACTTT. It codes for CASSSREGPYNSPLHF.